A selection of T cell receptor beta chains follows, all from one sample in a study of identical twins. TCRdb recomputed calls from the 5' RACE reads with MiXCR, one row per CDR3 protein. The table records roughly 690,000 distinct CDR3 sequences, 21% of them present only once. These data were also reused for a study on T cells expressing NK-cell markers.

Input material: PBMCs. The receptors originated from a woman between 18 and 29 years old in good health. The CDR3 runs from the conserved cysteine through the conserved F or W. The order of the fields is clone size, V gene, J gene, D gene, CDR3 protein, CDR3 DNA. The D gene is left open where the match is weak. The size entry is marked missing in some rows and otherwise reads once, few, many or a size class.

few	TRBV2	TRBJ2-2	-	CASSEQTSNTGELFF	TGTGCCAGCAGTGAACAAACTAGCAACACCGGGGAGCTGTTTTTT
-	TRBV7-3	TRBJ2-2	-	CASSLTGGAPGELFF	TGTGCCAGCAGCTTAACCGGGGGCGCCCCCGGGGAGCTGTTTTTT
-	TRBV4-3	TRBJ2-7	-	CASSQDRTVYEQYF	TGCGCCAGCAGCCAAGATCGGACAGTCTACGAGCAGTACTTC
few	TRBV24-1	TRBJ2-1	-	CATSGMLDGYNEQFF	TGTGCCACCAGTGGAATGCTAGATGGCTACAATGAGCAGTTCTTC
many	TRBV20-1	TRBJ1-2	-	CSATLFGGSLGYTF	TGCAGTGCTACCCTGTTTGGGGGCTCGTTAGGCTACACCTTC
-	TRBV12-3/TRBV12-4	TRBJ1-2	-	CASSLVLGALYGYTF	TGTGCCAGCAGTTTAGTCCTCGGGGCCCTCTATGGCTACACCTTC
-	TRBV12-5	TRBJ1-2	-	CASGLEMVGEGYTF	TGTGCTAGTGGTTTGGAAATGGTAGGAGAGGGCTACACCTTC
few	TRBV20-1	TRBJ2-5	-	CSGLRNFPETQYF	TGCAGCGGTTTAAGAAACTTTCCTGAGACCCAGTACTTC
-	TRBV12-3/TRBV12-4	TRBJ1-1	TRBD1	CASRLRQGANTEAFF	TGTGCCAGCAGACTCCGACAGGGGGCCAACACTGAAGCTTTCTTT
-	TRBV24-1	TRBJ2-1	-	CATSAESGSYNEQFF	TGTGCCACCAGCGCCGAGAGTGGGAGTTACAATGAGCAGTTCTTC
-	TRBV20-1	TRBJ1-2	-	CSAWTAAGYTF	TGCAGTGCTTGGACGGCCGCCGGCTACACCTTC
-	TRBV3-1	TRBJ2-1	TRBD2	CASKVAGGNNEQFF	TGTGCCTCTAAGGTAGCGGGGGGCAACAATGAGCAGTTCTTC
-	TRBV12-3/TRBV12-4	TRBJ2-3	TRBD2	CASTTTSVTDAQYF	TGTGCCAGCACCACGACTAGCGTCACAGATGCGCAGTATTTT
-	TRBV10-3	TRBJ2-1	-	CAARGADEQFF	TGTGCCGCTCGCGGGGCCGATGAGCAGTTCTTC
-	TRBV20-1	TRBJ2-7	TRBD1	CSGTQGINELYF	TGCAGCGGGACACAGGGGATCAACGAGCTGTACTTC
-	TRBV24-1	TRBJ1-5	-	CATSDSGQPQHF	TGTGCCACCAGTGATTCCGGACAGCCCCAGCATTTT
few	TRBV10-2	TRBJ2-5	TRBD1	CASGQGEETQYF	TGCGCCAGCGGACAGGGTGAAGAGACCCAGTACTTC
few	TRBV5-1	TRBJ2-2	TRBD2	CASSYSSGGNTGELFF	TGCGCCAGCAGCTACTCTAGCGGGGGAAACACCGGGGAGCTGTTTTTT
-	TRBV5-1	TRBJ1-1	-	CASSLIPVSNTEAFF	TGCGCCAGCAGCCTGATCCCGGTCTCTAACACTGAAGCTTTCTTT
-	TRBV7-6	TRBJ1-1	-	CASSLGGELAEAFF	TGTGCCAGCAGCTTAGGGGGGGAACTAGCTGAAGCTTTCTTT
-	TRBV20-1	TRBJ2-5	-	CSARDHLATDTQYF	TGCAGTGCTAGAGATCATTTGGCCACCGATACCCAGTACTTC
few	TRBV10-3	TRBJ2-3	-	CAISPLAGADTQYF	TGTGCCATCAGTCCACTCGCGGGTGCAGATACGCAGTATTTT
-	TRBV3-1	TRBJ2-4	-	CASSQRDTIQYF	TGTGCCAGCAGTCAAAGGGATACCATTCAGTACTTC
few	TRBV20-1	TRBJ2-1	-	CSAPEGGGGLYNEQFF	TGCAGTGCTCCCGAGGGGGGAGGGGGTCTCTACAATGAGCAGTTCTTC
few	TRBV20-1	TRBJ2-3	TRBD2	CSAPTPGLATDTQYF	TGCAGTGCCCCCACTCCGGGACTAGCGACAGATACGCAGTATTTT
few	TRBV6-5	TRBJ1-1	-	CASSYSDVLTEAFF	TGTGCCAGCAGTTACTCAGACGTACTCACTGAAGCTTTCTTT
few	TRBV12-3/TRBV12-4	TRBJ1-3	TRBD1	CASSLSTGLGNTIYF	TGTGCCAGCAGTTTGTCGACAGGGTTAGGAAACACCATATATTTT
few	TRBV5-6	TRBJ2-1	TRBD2	CASSSRLADLMNEQFF	TGTGCCAGCAGCTCCCGCCTAGCGGACCTCATGAATGAGCAGTTCTTC
-	TRBV3-1	TRBJ2-7	-	CASKDYRDEQYF	TGTGCCAGCAAGGACTACAGGGACGAGCAGTACTTC
-	TRBV19	TRBJ1-1	TRBD1	CASSKGKGAWNTEAFF	TGTGCCAGTAGTAAGGGGAAGGGGGCCTGGAACACTGAAGCTTTCTTT
many	TRBV12-3/TRBV12-4	TRBJ2-7	-	CASSLDRVVGEQYF	TGTGCCAGCAGTTTAGACAGGGTAGTAGGCGAGCAGTACTTC
few	TRBV5-1	TRBJ2-2	TRBD1	CASSLGQGATGELFF	TGTGCCAGCAGCTTAGGACAGGGGGCGACCGGGGAGCTGTTTTTT
once	TRBV3-1	TRBJ2-7	TRBD2	CASSDAGTSVYYEQYF	TGTGCCAGCAGCGACGCGGGGACTAGCGTGTACTACGAGCAGTACTTC
few	TRBV7-2	TRBJ1-5	TRBD1	CASTLWTGGGSNQPQHF	TGTGCCAGCACCCTCTGGACAGGGGGCGGGAGCAATCAGCCCCAGCATTTT
-	TRBV10-3	TRBJ2-7	-	CAIRRTSGVDEQYF	TGTGCCATCAGGCGGACGTCGGGGGTGGACGAGCAGTACTTC
few	TRBV6-5	TRBJ1-1	-	CASSYSEVPSNTEAFF	TGTGCCAGCAGTTACTCTGAGGTCCCGTCGAACACTGAAGCTTTCTTT
-	TRBV6-5	TRBJ2-1	-	CASSYRVVGYNEQFF	TGTGCCAGCAGTTACCGGGTGGTAGGGTACAATGAGCAGTTCTTC
few	TRBV4-3	TRBJ2-3	TRBD2	CASSQALAGGFTDTQYF	TGCGCCAGCAGCCAAGCTCTAGCGGGAGGGTTCACAGATACGCAGTATTTT
few	TRBV12-3/TRBV12-4	TRBJ2-1	-	CASSSPLGSYNEQFF	TGTGCCAGCAGTTCCCCTCTTGGGTCCTACAATGAGCAGTTCTTC
-	TRBV18	TRBJ2-3	TRBD2	CASSPGTSGATFTDTQYF	TGTGCCAGCTCACCCGGGACTAGCGGGGCAACCTTCACAGATACGCAGTATTTT
few	TRBV4-1	TRBJ2-1	-	CASRILSGQTLFF	TGCGCCAGCAGGATTCTATCAGGACAGACTTTATTCTTC
-	TRBV6-6	TRBJ1-2	-	CASSSTWDGGYTF	TGTGCCAGCAGTTCCACGTGGGACGGCGGCTACACCTTC
few	TRBV20-1	TRBJ2-5	TRBD2	CSASPSGLAFEETQYF	TGCAGTGCTAGTCCGTCGGGACTAGCGTTCGAGGAGACCCAGTACTTC
-	TRBV10-2	TRBJ2-5	TRBD1	CASSITLQGARETQYF	TGCGCCAGCAGTATAACGTTACAGGGGGCAAGGGAGACCCAGTACTTC
-	TRBV7-6	TRBJ2-1	TRBD1	CASSLAGGQQGYNEQFF	TGTGCCAGCAGCTTAGCAGGGGGCCAGCAAGGCTACAATGAGCAGTTCTTC
many	TRBV18	TRBJ1-6	TRBD1	CASSPQGAGSPLHF	TGTGCCAGCTCACCTCAGGGGGCGGGCTCACCCCTCCACTTT
many	TRBV5-4	TRBJ1-3	TRBD1	CASSLAPTGNPSGNTIYF	TGTGCCAGCAGCTTGGCCCCGACAGGGAACCCCTCTGGAAACACCATATATTTT
few	TRBV12-3/TRBV12-4	TRBJ2-7	-	CASSLGLPQNEQYF	TGTGCCAGCAGTTTAGGTCTTCCTCAGAACGAGCAGTACTTC
few	TRBV9	TRBJ2-1	TRBD2	CASSVRGEYNEQFF	TGTGCCAGCAGCGTACGGGGGGAGTACAATGAGCAGTTCTTC
few	TRBV7-7	TRBJ2-5	TRBD1	CASSLAPDRAETQYF	TGTGCTAGCAGCTTGGCCCCAGACAGGGCGGAGACCCAGTACTTC
few	TRBV6-5	TRBJ2-7	TRBD2	CASSYGKGGGVSYEQYF	TGTGCCAGCAGTTACGGCAAGGGCGGGGGTGTCTCCTACGAGCAGTACTTC
-	TRBV10-3	TRBJ2-3	-	CAISEAASTDTQYF	TGTGCCATCAGTGAGGCCGCAAGTACAGATACGCAGTATTTT